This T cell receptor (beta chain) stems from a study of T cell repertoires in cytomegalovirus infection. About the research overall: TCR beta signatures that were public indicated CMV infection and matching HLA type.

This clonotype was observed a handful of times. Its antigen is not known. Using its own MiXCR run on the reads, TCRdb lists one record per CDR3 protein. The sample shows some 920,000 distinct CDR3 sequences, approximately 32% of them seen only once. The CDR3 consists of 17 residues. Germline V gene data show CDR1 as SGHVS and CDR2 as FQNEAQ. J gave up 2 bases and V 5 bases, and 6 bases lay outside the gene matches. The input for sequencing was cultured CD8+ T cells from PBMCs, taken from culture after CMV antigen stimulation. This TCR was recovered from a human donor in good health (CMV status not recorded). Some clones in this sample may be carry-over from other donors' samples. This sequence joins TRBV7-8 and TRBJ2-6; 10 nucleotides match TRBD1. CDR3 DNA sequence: TGTGCCAGCAGCGCCCGGGACAGGGGAACTGGGGCCAACGTCCTGACTTTC. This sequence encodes CASSARDRGTGANVLTF.